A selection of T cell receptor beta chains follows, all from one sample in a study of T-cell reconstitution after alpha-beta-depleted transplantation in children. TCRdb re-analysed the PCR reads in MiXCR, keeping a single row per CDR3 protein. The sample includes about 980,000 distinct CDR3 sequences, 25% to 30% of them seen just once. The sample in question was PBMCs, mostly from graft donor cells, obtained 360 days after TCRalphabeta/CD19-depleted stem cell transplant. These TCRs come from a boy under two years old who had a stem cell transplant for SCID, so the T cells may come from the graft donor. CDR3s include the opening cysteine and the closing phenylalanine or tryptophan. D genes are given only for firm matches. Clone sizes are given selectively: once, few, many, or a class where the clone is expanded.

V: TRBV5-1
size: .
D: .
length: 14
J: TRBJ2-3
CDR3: CASSLETTTDTQYF
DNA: TGCGCCAGCAGCTTGGAAACTACGACAGATACGCAGTATTTT

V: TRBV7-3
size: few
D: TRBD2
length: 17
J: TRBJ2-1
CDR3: CASSFLAGESSYNEQFF
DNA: TGTGCCAGCAGCTTTTTAGCGGGGGAGAGCTCCTACAATGAGCAGTTCTTC

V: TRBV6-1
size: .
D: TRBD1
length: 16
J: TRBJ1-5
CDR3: CASSTLTGNLGQPQHF
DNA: TGTGCCAGCAGTACCTTGACAGGGAATTTGGGACAGCCCCAGCATTTT

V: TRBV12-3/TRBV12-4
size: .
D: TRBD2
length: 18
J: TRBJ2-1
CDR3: CASPRSGQTLQLNNEQFF
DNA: TGTGCCAGCCCCCGTAGCGGGCAGACCTTGCAACTAAACAATGAGCAGTTCTTC

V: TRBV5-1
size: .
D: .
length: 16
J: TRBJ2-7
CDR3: CASSLDRDGRSYEQYF
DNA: TGCGCCAGCAGCTTGGACAGGGACGGACGCTCCTACGAGCAGTACTTC

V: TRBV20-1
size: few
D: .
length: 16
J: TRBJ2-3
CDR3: CSALERTGRVADTQYF
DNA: TGCAGTGCACTTGAACGGACAGGGAGGGTGGCAGATACGCAGTATTTT

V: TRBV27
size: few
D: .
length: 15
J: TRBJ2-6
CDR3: CASSLYGSGANVLTF
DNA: TGTGCCAGCAGTTTGTATGGCTCTGGGGCCAACGTCCTGACTTTC

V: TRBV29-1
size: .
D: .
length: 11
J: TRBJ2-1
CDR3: CSVEVGGNQFF
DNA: TGCAGCGTCGAAGTGGGGGGAAACCAGTTCTTC

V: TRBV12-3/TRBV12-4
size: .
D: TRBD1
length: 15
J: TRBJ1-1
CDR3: CASSALQGANTEAFF
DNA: TGTGCCAGCAGTGCACTCCAGGGGGCGAACACTGAAGCTTTCTTT

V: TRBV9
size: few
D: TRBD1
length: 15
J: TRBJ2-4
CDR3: CASSRSGQGGDIQYF
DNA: TGTGCCAGCAGCCGTTCCGGACAGGGCGGTGACATTCAGTACTTC

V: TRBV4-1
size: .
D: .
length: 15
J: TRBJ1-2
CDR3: CASSQAGRGNYGYTF
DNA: TGCGCCAGCAGCCAAGCGGGCAGGGGCAACTATGGCTACACCTTC

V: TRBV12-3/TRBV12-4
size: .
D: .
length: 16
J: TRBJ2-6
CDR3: CASSLNVGSGANVLTF
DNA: TGTGCCAGCAGTTTAAACGTGGGCTCTGGGGCCAACGTCCTGACTTTC

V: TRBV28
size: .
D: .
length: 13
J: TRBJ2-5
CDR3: CASSYFLGETQYF
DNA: TGTGCCAGCAGTTATTTTCTGGGAGAGACCCAGTACTTC

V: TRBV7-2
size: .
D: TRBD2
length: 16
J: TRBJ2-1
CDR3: CASRSPGTRAYNEQFF
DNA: TGTGCCAGCAGGTCCCCCGGGACTAGAGCGTACAATGAGCAGTTCTTC

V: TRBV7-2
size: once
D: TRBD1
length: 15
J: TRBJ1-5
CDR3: CASSLMGQVPQPQHF
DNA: TGTGCCAGCAGCCTAATGGGACAGGTGCCTCAGCCCCAGCATTTT

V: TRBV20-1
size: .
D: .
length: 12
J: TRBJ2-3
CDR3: CSATQGPDTQYF
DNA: TGCAGTGCAACACAGGGCCCAGATACGCAGTATTTT

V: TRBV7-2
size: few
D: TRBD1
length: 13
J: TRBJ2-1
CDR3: CASRDRALNEQFF
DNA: TGTGCCAGCCGGGACAGGGCGCTCAATGAGCAGTTCTTC

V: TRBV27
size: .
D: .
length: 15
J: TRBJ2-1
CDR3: CASNAPGGLTNEQFF
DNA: TGTGCTAGCAACGCTCCGGGGGGCTTAACCAATGAGCAGTTCTTC

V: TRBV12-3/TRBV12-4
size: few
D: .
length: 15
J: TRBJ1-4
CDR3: CASSLALLGPEKLFF
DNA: TGTGCCAGCAGTTTAGCGCTTTTGGGACCTGAAAAACTGTTTTTT

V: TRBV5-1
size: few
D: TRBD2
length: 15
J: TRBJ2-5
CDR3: CASSLAGLGAETQYF
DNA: TGCGCCAGCAGCTTGGCGGGACTAGGGGCGGAGACCCAGTACTTC

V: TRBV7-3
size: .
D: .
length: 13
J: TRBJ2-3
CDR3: CASSSHDRVPQYF
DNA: TGTGCCAGCAGCTCCCACGATAGGGTTCCGCAGTATTTT

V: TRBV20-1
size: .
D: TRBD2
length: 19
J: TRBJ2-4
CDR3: CSAPRSPLAGGLAKNIQYF
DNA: TGCAGTGCTCCGCGATCCCCTTTAGCGGGGGGTCTCGCCAAAAACATTCAGTACTTC

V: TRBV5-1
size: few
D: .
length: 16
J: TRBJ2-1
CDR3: CASSRGTRTKGNEQFF
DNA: TGCGCCAGCAGCCGTGGGACTCGTACAAAGGGCAATGAGCAGTTCTTC

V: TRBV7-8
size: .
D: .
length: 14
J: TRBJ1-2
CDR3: CASSHGQINYGYTF
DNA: TGTGCCAGCAGCCATGGACAGATAAACTATGGCTACACCTTC

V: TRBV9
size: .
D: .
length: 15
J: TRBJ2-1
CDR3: CASSVGGTKYNEQFF
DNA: TGTGCCAGCAGCGTAGGGGGGACAAAATACAATGAGCAGTTCTTC

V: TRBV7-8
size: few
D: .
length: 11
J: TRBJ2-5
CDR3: CASSTGRPQYF
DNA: TGTGCCAGCAGCACAGGACGCCCCCAGTACTTC

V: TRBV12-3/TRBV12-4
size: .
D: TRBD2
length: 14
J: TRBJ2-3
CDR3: CASSLGASGDTQYF
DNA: TGTGCCAGCAGTTTAGGGGCTAGCGGAGATACGCAGTATTTT

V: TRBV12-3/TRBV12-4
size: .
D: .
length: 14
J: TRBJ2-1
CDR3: CASSFGRGHNEQFF
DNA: TGTGCCAGCAGTTTCGGGCGGGGACACAATGAGCAGTTCTTC

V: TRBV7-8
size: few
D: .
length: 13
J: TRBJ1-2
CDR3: CASSPRGIYGYTF
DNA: TGTGCCAGCAGCCCCAGGGGAATTTATGGCTACACCTTC

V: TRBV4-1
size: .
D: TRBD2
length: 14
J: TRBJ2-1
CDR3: CASSQVGGEYEQFF
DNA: TGCGCCAGCAGCCAGGTCGGGGGGGAGTATGAGCAGTTCTTC

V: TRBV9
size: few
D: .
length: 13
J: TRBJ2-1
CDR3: CASSVTQYNEQFF
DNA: TGTGCCAGCAGTGTGACCCAATACAATGAGCAGTTCTTC

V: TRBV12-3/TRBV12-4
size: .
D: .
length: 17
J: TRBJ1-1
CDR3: CASSFEFVVGGWTEAFF
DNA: TGTGCCAGCAGTTTCGAGTTCGTCGTAGGAGGGTGGACTGAAGCTTTCTTT

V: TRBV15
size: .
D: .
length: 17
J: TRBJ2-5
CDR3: CATSSHKGKGLSETQYF
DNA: TGTGCCACCAGCAGCCATAAAGGGAAAGGGTTATCAGAGACCCAGTACTTC

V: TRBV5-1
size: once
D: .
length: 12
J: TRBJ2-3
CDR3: CASSLQMDTQYF
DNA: TGCGCCAGCAGCTTACAGATGGATACGCAGTATTTT

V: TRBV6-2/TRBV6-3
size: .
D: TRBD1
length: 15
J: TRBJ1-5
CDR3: CASRPRGDSNQPQHF
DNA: TGTGCCAGCAGACCCAGGGGGGATAGCAATCAGCCCCAGCATTTT

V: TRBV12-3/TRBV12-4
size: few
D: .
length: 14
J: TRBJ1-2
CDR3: CASSFSAGSGGYTF
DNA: TGTGCCAGCAGTTTTTCGGCAGGGAGTGGCGGCTACACCTTC

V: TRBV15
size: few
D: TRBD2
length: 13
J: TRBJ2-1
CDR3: CATKLAGYNEQFF
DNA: TGTGCCACGAAACTAGCGGGGTACAATGAGCAGTTCTTC

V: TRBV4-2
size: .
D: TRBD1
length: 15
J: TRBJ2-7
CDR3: CASSQGQGAAYEQYF
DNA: TGTGCCAGCAGCCAAGGACAGGGGGCCGCCTACGAGCAGTACTTC

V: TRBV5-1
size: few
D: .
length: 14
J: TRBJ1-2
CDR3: CASSSYRVSDGYTF
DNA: TGCGCCAGCAGTTCCTACAGGGTTTCGGATGGCTACACCTTC

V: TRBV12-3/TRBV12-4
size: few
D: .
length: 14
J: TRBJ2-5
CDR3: CASSFGTSQETQYF
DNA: TGTGCCAGCAGTTTTGGAACTAGCCAAGAGACCCAGTACTTC

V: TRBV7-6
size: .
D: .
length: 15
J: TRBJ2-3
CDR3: CASSLGLGAMDTQYF
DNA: TGTGCCAGCAGCTTAGGGCTGGGGGCCATGGATACGCAGTATTTT

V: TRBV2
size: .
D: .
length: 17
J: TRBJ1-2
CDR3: CASSEPGGVRANYGYTF
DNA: TGTGCCAGCAGTGAACCCGGGGGCGTACGAGCTAACTATGGCTACACCTTC

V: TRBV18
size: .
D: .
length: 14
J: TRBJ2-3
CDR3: CASSPQNGQDTQYF
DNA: TGTGCCAGCTCACCCCAGAATGGGCAAGATACGCAGTATTTT

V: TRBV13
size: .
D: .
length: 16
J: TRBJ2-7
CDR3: CASSLGGDILSYEQYF
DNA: TGTGCCAGCAGCTTAGGTGGGGACATACTCTCCTACGAGCAGTACTTC

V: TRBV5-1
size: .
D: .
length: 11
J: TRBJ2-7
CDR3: CASREYREQYF
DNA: TGCGCCAGCAGAGAATACCGCGAGCAGTACTTC